A selection of T cell receptor beta chains follows, all from one sample in a study of T cells after yellow fever vaccination. TCRdb itself ran the 5' RACE reads through MiXCR, one entry per CDR3 protein. Here the sample spans more than 300,000 distinct CDR3 sequences, 9.5% to 12% being singletons. The sample in question was CD4+ T cells sorted from PBMCs, obtained 45 days after the yellow fever booster vaccination. The receptors were gathered from a man aged 18 to 29 who received the YFV17D yellow fever vaccine. Both conserved end residues are trimmed from each CDR3. Fields, in order: D gene, clone size, V gene, J gene, CDR3 protein. D genes are given only for firm matches. Rows may omit the clone size; those that give it use once, few, many or a size class.

d_call: NA
clone_size: many
v_call: TRBV11-2
j_call: TRBJ2-7
cdr3_aa: ASSLGEDAYSYEQY

d_call: NA
clone_size: NA
v_call: TRBV29-1
j_call: TRBJ1-2
cdr3_aa: SVAQAYGYT

d_call: TRBD1
clone_size: NA
v_call: TRBV10-3
j_call: TRBJ2-7
cdr3_aa: AISEGTGGYEQY

d_call: NA
clone_size: NA
v_call: TRBV28
j_call: TRBJ2-4
cdr3_aa: ASSFNRLAKNIQY

d_call: NA
clone_size: NA
v_call: TRBV5-1
j_call: TRBJ2-5
cdr3_aa: ASSLERGQETQY

d_call: NA
clone_size: few
v_call: TRBV4-2
j_call: TRBJ2-3
cdr3_aa: ASSQDLATDTQY

d_call: NA
clone_size: few
v_call: TRBV18
j_call: TRBJ2-5
cdr3_aa: ASSPPGSKTQY

d_call: TRBD1
clone_size: NA
v_call: TRBV11-2
j_call: TRBJ2-5
cdr3_aa: ASSTGTGGMMWTQY

d_call: NA
clone_size: NA
v_call: TRBV4-2
j_call: TRBJ2-1
cdr3_aa: ASSPVGPEEQF

d_call: TRBD2
clone_size: NA
v_call: TRBV24-1
j_call: TRBJ2-5
cdr3_aa: ATSGRGLAGIQETQY

d_call: NA
clone_size: few
v_call: TRBV29-1
j_call: TRBJ1-1
cdr3_aa: SVEKGLNTEAF

d_call: NA
clone_size: NA
v_call: TRBV27
j_call: TRBJ1-1
cdr3_aa: ASKKGFLNTEAF

d_call: TRBD1
clone_size: NA
v_call: TRBV3-1
j_call: TRBJ2-2
cdr3_aa: ASSLIGTGLTGELF

d_call: TRBD1
clone_size: many
v_call: TRBV11-1
j_call: TRBJ2-1
cdr3_aa: ASSPWDRSGLNEQF

d_call: NA
clone_size: few
v_call: TRBV7-3
j_call: TRBJ1-1
cdr3_aa: ASSLSVLGPKTRTEAF

d_call: NA
clone_size: many
v_call: TRBV24-1
j_call: TRBJ2-1
cdr3_aa: ATSVAGNFEQF

d_call: TRBD2
clone_size: NA
v_call: TRBV5-1
j_call: TRBJ2-3
cdr3_aa: ASRPLADPDTQY

d_call: NA
clone_size: few
v_call: TRBV10-2
j_call: TRBJ1-1
cdr3_aa: ASRTENTEAF

d_call: NA
clone_size: few
v_call: TRBV3-1
j_call: TRBJ1-1
cdr3_aa: ASSQGGEGTEAF

d_call: TRBD2
clone_size: many
v_call: TRBV7-2
j_call: TRBJ2-1
cdr3_aa: ASSLVPSGGLRSEQF

d_call: TRBD2
clone_size: NA
v_call: TRBV12-3/TRBV12-4
j_call: TRBJ2-1
cdr3_aa: ASSTTGLEINEQF

d_call: NA
clone_size: many
v_call: TRBV7-3
j_call: TRBJ1-4
cdr3_aa: ASSLTGNEKLF

d_call: NA
clone_size: NA
v_call: TRBV6-5
j_call: TRBJ2-2
cdr3_aa: ASSFDYWTVTTGELF

d_call: NA
clone_size: few
v_call: TRBV6-2/TRBV6-3
j_call: TRBJ2-7
cdr3_aa: ASSVTGDEQY

d_call: TRBD2
clone_size: NA
v_call: TRBV20-1
j_call: TRBJ2-3
cdr3_aa: SASRLAGEAYHSTDTQY

d_call: NA
clone_size: NA
v_call: TRBV29-1
j_call: TRBJ1-1
cdr3_aa: SVGQLNTEAF

d_call: NA
clone_size: few
v_call: TRBV9
j_call: TRBJ2-3
cdr3_aa: ASSVEQHSGTQY

d_call: NA
clone_size: few
v_call: TRBV2
j_call: TRBJ1-4
cdr3_aa: ASSENSGNEKLF

d_call: NA
clone_size: NA
v_call: TRBV11-1
j_call: TRBJ1-1
cdr3_aa: ASSFFHTEAF

d_call: NA
clone_size: few
v_call: TRBV5-1
j_call: TRBJ1-5
cdr3_aa: ASSRGTNQPQH

d_call: NA
clone_size: many
v_call: TRBV7-9
j_call: TRBJ1-1
cdr3_aa: ASSFQGFGEAF

d_call: NA
clone_size: many
v_call: TRBV27
j_call: TRBJ2-4
cdr3_aa: ASSFGPGPLQY

d_call: TRBD1
clone_size: few
v_call: TRBV30
j_call: TRBJ2-3
cdr3_aa: AWSGRQGADTQY

d_call: NA
clone_size: NA
v_call: TRBV4-2
j_call: TRBJ2-3
cdr3_aa: ASSQASYGASTDTQY

d_call: TRBD1
clone_size: few
v_call: TRBV20-1
j_call: TRBJ1-5
cdr3_aa: SARTGSVQPQH

d_call: NA
clone_size: NA
v_call: TRBV6-1
j_call: TRBJ1-5
cdr3_aa: ASMRQYQPQH

d_call: TRBD2
clone_size: NA
v_call: TRBV7-6
j_call: TRBJ2-2
cdr3_aa: ASSLVAGTNTGELF

d_call: TRBD1
clone_size: many
v_call: TRBV9
j_call: TRBJ2-2
cdr3_aa: ASSPRQGDTGELF

d_call: TRBD2
clone_size: NA
v_call: TRBV11-2
j_call: TRBJ2-5
cdr3_aa: ASSLGAGGPETQY

d_call: NA
clone_size: many
v_call: TRBV15
j_call: TRBJ2-3
cdr3_aa: ATSRDHGGQDTQY

d_call: NA
clone_size: few
v_call: TRBV6-6
j_call: TRBJ1-1
cdr3_aa: ASSYRGAPTEAF

d_call: NA
clone_size: NA
v_call: TRBV18
j_call: TRBJ2-4
cdr3_aa: ASTGDPRGNIQY

d_call: TRBD2
clone_size: few
v_call: TRBV9
j_call: TRBJ2-2
cdr3_aa: ASSDGTSLTGELF

d_call: TRBD2
clone_size: NA
v_call: TRBV5-1
j_call: TRBJ2-5
cdr3_aa: ASSQGLAGSGGETQY

d_call: NA
clone_size: NA
v_call: TRBV5-6
j_call: TRBJ2-7
cdr3_aa: ASSLQAGRYEQY

d_call: TRBD2
clone_size: few
v_call: TRBV5-5
j_call: TRBJ2-2
cdr3_aa: ASSRGAGGRTGELF

d_call: TRBD1
clone_size: many
v_call: TRBV5-5
j_call: TRBJ2-1
cdr3_aa: ASSSDRGGDEQF

d_call: NA
clone_size: NA
v_call: TRBV24-1
j_call: TRBJ2-6
cdr3_aa: ATSDGGAHSSGANVLT

d_call: TRBD1
clone_size: NA
v_call: TRBV7-2
j_call: TRBJ2-7
cdr3_aa: ASSLARDSTYEQY

d_call: TRBD1
clone_size: NA
v_call: TRBV20-1
j_call: TRBJ1-5
cdr3_aa: SARTGSGINQPQH

d_call: TRBD2
clone_size: NA
v_call: TRBV20-1
j_call: TRBJ2-3
cdr3_aa: SARAAAGDTDTQY

d_call: NA
clone_size: NA
v_call: TRBV12-3/TRBV12-4
j_call: TRBJ1-5
cdr3_aa: ASSSGRQVS

d_call: NA
clone_size: NA
v_call: TRBV5-1
j_call: TRBJ1-1
cdr3_aa: ASSLLHSLSINGAF

d_call: TRBD2
clone_size: NA
v_call: TRBV10-3
j_call: TRBJ2-5
cdr3_aa: AISGGSGGETQY

d_call: NA
clone_size: many
v_call: TRBV5-5
j_call: TRBJ1-1
cdr3_aa: ASHPWGRLNTEAF